These 15 T cell receptor beta chains were all obtained from the same sample, sequenced in a study of blood T cell repertoires in COVID-19. Profiled with immunoSEQ multiplex PCR; TCRdb holds only in-frame clones, not every one. This table holds 350,000 to 400,000 clones, around 90% found once. The source material was PBMCs or T cells enriched from blood (not recorded which). All receptors derive from a woman between 18 and 30 years old who had recovered from COVID-19.

V usage is TRBV19 and J usage is TRBJ1-2; D unresolved. Germline assignment: CDR1 LNHDA and CDR2 SQIVND (reference sequence). V was trimmed by 6 bases and J by 5 bases, leaving 16 bases between them. CDR3 length: 14 residues. CDR3 nucleotides: TGTGCCAGTAGGCACCGGGTCACCCCTTATGGCTACACCTTC. It encodes CASRHRVTPYGYTF.

This chain joins TRBV5-5 and TRBJ2-7, with 7 bases lining up with TRBD1. This CDR3 is 14 amino acids long. With 2 bases clipped from V and 4 bases from J, the junction kept 6 bases outside the gene matches. The germline V gene has CDR1 SGHKS and CDR2 YYEKEE (reference sequence). This chain's CDR3 is CASSLNPGQYEQYF. CDR3 bases: TGTGCCAGCAGCTTAAATCCGGGACAGTACGAGCAGTACTTC.

This clone came up many times. V is TRBV7-2 and J is TRBJ1-2, with D perhaps TRBD1 (5 bases). The V gene's germline CDR1 is SGHTA and CDR2 FQGNSA. The CDR3 loop spans 14 amino acids. V was shortened by 4 bases and J by 7 bases, with 16 bases between the two germline ends. CDR3 DNA: TGTGCCAGCAGCTCAGGGCCCGCAAGGGCTGGCTACACCTTC. It encodes CASSSGPARAGYTF.

The chain links TRBV19 to TRBJ2-1, with a possible D match to TRBD1 (6 bases). The V end lost 1 base, the J end lost 0 bases, and 7 bases lay between the germline ends. CDR1 is LNHDA, CDR2 SQIVND, per germline (reference sequence). CDR3 size: 15 residues. CDR3 in amino acids: CASSIAGASYNEQFF. CDR3 nucleotide sequence: TGTGCCAGTAGTATAGCAGGGGCCTCCTACAATGAGCAGTTCTTC.

This sequence joins TRBV28 and TRBJ1-5; D is perhaps TRBD1 (5 bases). The ends were cut back, 6 bases at V and 2 bases at J, with 11 bases in the middle. Germline CDR1 reads MDHEN; CDR2 reads SYDVKM. This CDR3 contains 14 residues. The CDR3 sequence is CASRLQGGNQPQHF. CDR3 nucleotides: TGTGCCAGCAGACTGCAGGGTGGCAATCAGCCCCAGCATTTT.

This clone has just a few counts. This chain joins TRBV6-5 and TRBJ1-2, with D tentatively TRBD1 (6 bases). Germline V gene sequence: CDR1 MNHEY, CDR2 SVGAGI. V lost 5 bases and J lost 4, with 11 bases in between. CDR3 length equals 13 residues. This CDR3 reads CASSPGTPYGYTF. CDR3 DNA sequence: TGTGCCAGCAGTCCCGGGACACCCTATGGCTACACCTTC.

J is TRBJ1-4 and V is TRBV2, with 9 bases identical to TRBD1. The CDR3 runs 13 residues. The germline V gene has CDR1 SNHLY and CDR2 FYNNEI. With 8 bases clipped from V and 6 bases from J, the junction kept 4 bases outside the gene matches. The CDR3 bases are TGTGCCAGCTGGGGACAGGGAGATGAAAAACTGTTTTTT. This codes for CASWGQGDEKLFF.

V is TRBV27 and J is TRBJ2-7; 7 bases line up with TRBD1. Germline V gene sequence: CDR1 MNHEY, CDR2 SMNVEV (reference sequence). J lost 3 bases, V lost 0 bases, and 14 bases had no gene match. This CDR3 spans 18 amino acids. The chain's CDR3 is CASSLSRLGETGYYEQYF. The CDR3 DNA sequence: TGTGCCAGCAGTTTATCGCGTTTGGGGGAGACAGGGTACTACGAGCAGTACTTC.

The rearrangement joins TRBV7-2 to TRBJ1-1, with a tentative D call TRBD1 (5 bases). The CDR3 runs to 14 residues. V lost 1 base and J 0 bases, leaving 6 bases between the germline ends. Germline CDR1 and CDR2: SGHTA and FQGNSA. CDR3 sequence (DNA): TGTGCCAGCAGCTTAGAGGGGCTGAACACTGAAGCTTTCTTT. Residues: CASSLEGLNTEAFF.

V gene TRBV5-4 combines with J gene TRBJ1-2, with a weak D call TRBD1 (6 bases). CDR1 and CDR2 from the germline V gene are SGHNT and YYREEE (reference sequence). This CDR3 spans 17 amino acids. Trimming cost V 4 bases and J 0 bases, with 19 bases left between them. CDR3 residues: CASSPGHSEVANYGYTF. In nucleotides, the CDR3 is TGTGCCAGCAGCCCGGGACACTCCGAGGTGGCTAACTATGGCTACACCTTC.

This chain uses TRBV18 with TRBJ1-4; possible D gene TRBD1, 6 bases. There are 14 residues in the CDR3. Trimming took off 4 bases at V and 8 bases at J, with 14 bases between the two ends. From germline, CDR1 is KGHSH and CDR2 LQKENI. CDR3 residues: CASSQTGGPEKLFF. CDR3 in DNA: TGTGCCAGCTCACAGACAGGTGGGCCCGAAAAACTGTTTTTT.

The chain has TRBV4-1 and TRBJ2-3, with 15 bases that match TRBD2. CDR1 MGHRA and CDR2 YSYEKL come from the germline V gene. Trimming cost V 6 bases and J 5 bases; bases outside gene matches: 3. The CDR3 loop spans 15 amino acids. In DNA, the CDR3 is TGCGCCAGCAGGGGACTAGCGGGGGGAAGAGATACGCAGTATTTT. Protein: CASRGLAGGRDTQYF.

The CDR3 coding sequence is TGTGCCACCAGCAGAGGGGCAGGGAACACCGGGGAGCTGTTTTTT. As protein: CATSRGAGNTGELFF. This chain links TRBV15 with TRBJ2-2; D not resolved. Germline V gene lookup returns CDR1 LNHNV and CDR2 YYDKDF (reference sequence). The CDR3 has 15 residues. Between the trimmed V and J ends, which lost 1 base and 1 base, there was a span of 7 bases.

The rearrangement links TRBV12-5 to TRBJ2-2; 9 nucleotides match TRBD1. This CDR3 is 17 amino acids long. With V trimmed by 1 base and J by 7 bases, 10 bases remained unmatched. Germline CDR1 is LGHNT and CDR2 is FRNRAP. The CDR3 loop is CASGLEIVQGASGELFF. The CDR3 DNA reads as TGTGCTAGTGGTTTGGAAATCGTACAGGGGGCGAGCGGGGAGCTGTTTTTT.

This chain joins TRBV15 and TRBJ1-2, with 7 nucleotides matching TRBD1. With V trimmed by 0 bases and J by 6 bases, 4 bases remained unmatched. The CDR3 has 14 amino acids. Germline V gene lookup returns CDR1 LNHNV and CDR2 YYDKDF (reference sequence). CDR3 amino acids: CATSRDFTGDGYTF. Written as DNA, the CDR3 is TGTGCCACCAGCAGAGATTTTACAGGGGATGGCTACACCTTC.